These T cell receptor beta chains were read from a single sample in a study of human T cells and chemical hapten exposure. From the RACE reads, TCRdb called clonotypes with MiXCR, one entry per CDR3 protein. The repertoire holds approximately 400,000 distinct CDR3 sequences, around 5.5% seen once, with 2.6% in the top ten. The sequences come from whole blood, collected in connection with sensitization to the hapten diphenylcyclopropenone (DPC). Receptors originate from a woman aged 45 to 65 with alopecia areata. Some clones in this sample may be carry-over from other donors' samples. Both conserved end residues are part of each CDR3. A D gene is named only where the DNA matches it firmly. Clone size is stated in some rows and not others, as once, few, many or a class when expanded.

clone_size	v_call	d_call	j_call	cdr3_nt	cdr3_aa
.	TRBV5-1	.	TRBJ2-2	TGCGCCAGCAGCTTGCTCCAAACCGGGGAGCTGTTTTTT	CASSLLQTGELFF
.	TRBV6-6	TRBD1	TRBJ1-6	TGTGCCAGCAGCCGAGGACAGGGAGTGGGATCACCCCTCCACTTT	CASSRGQGVGSPLHF
.	TRBV2	.	TRBJ2-3	TGTGCCAGCAGTGAAGGGCTAGATTCAGATACGCAGTATTTT	CASSEGLDSDTQYF
few	TRBV5-1	.	TRBJ1-1	TGCGCCAGCAGCTTGGGGCGGCCTAGTAACACTGAAGCTTTCTTT	CASSLGRPSNTEAFF
few	TRBV21-1	.	TRBJ2-3	TGTGCCAGCAGCAAAAGGATAGGCTATAGCACAGATACGCAGTATTTT	CASSKRIGYSTDTQYF
.	TRBV7-9	.	TRBJ2-3	TGTGCCAGCAGCTTAGAGGGGGGCACTAGCACAGATACGCAGTATTTT	CASSLEGGTSTDTQYF
.	TRBV6-1	.	TRBJ1-5	TGTGCCAGCAGTGACCCAGGGAGTCAGCCCCAGCATTTT	CASSDPGSQPQHF
few	TRBV21-1	.	TRBJ1-4	TGTGCCAGCAGCACCTCGACGACAGGGGGTAATGAAAAACTGTTTTTT	CASSTSTTGGNEKLFF
many	TRBV29-1	TRBD1	TRBJ2-7	TGCAGCGTTGATGGTGGGACAGAAACTCCCTACGAGCAGTACTTC	CSVDGGTETPYEQYF
many	TRBV13	TRBD1	TRBJ2-1	TGTGCCAGCAGCTCCGGGACAGGGAGCGACAATGAGCAGTTCTTC	CASSSGTGSDNEQFF